This T cell receptor (beta chain) was sequenced during a study of T-cell reconstitution after alpha-beta-depleted transplantation in children. Study outcomes and limitations: A year post-transplant, T-cell counts and diversity derived mostly from newly produced T cells.

This clonotype was seen only a few times. Antigen unknown. Preparing the TCRbeta library involved the use of unique molecular identifiers. One entry per CDR3 protein, called by TCRdb with MiXCR from the PCR reads. In the table there are approximately 650,000 distinct CDR3 sequences, over 10% of which are singletons. The CDR3 covers 15 residues. V dropped 0 bases and J dropped 4 bases, with 12 bases sitting between them. Germline values: CDR1 LGHDT, CDR2 YNNKEL (reference sequence). The specimen was PBMCs, collected before TCRalphabeta/CD19-depleted stem cell transplant. The TCR comes from a girl aged 2-9 years with congenital amegakaryocytic thrombocytopenia, due to receive a stem cell transplant. V usage is TRBV3-1 and J usage is TRBJ2-5, with unresolved D. The CDR3 region is CASSQDRGRGETQYF. The CDR3, as DNA: TGTGCCAGCAGCCAAGATCGCGGTAGAGGAGAGACCCAGTACTTC.